A selection of T cell receptor beta chains follows, all from one sample in a study of blood T cell repertoires in COVID-19. Sequencing was performed with immunoSEQ multiplex PCR; in TCRdb, only in-frame clones are kept and a portion is missing. The sample lists about 98,000 clones, 65% to 85% occurring once. Sequencing was carried out using peripheral blood. Source of these receptors: an elderly woman with acute or convalescent COVID-19. CDR3s include the opening cysteine and the closing phenylalanine or tryptophan.

V gene	J gene	CDR3 protein
TRBV5-1	TRBJ1-1	CASETSGQGIPFF
TRBV15	TRBJ1-3	CATSRDFGDAGNTIYF
TRBV3-1/TRBV3-2	TRBJ1-5	CASSQTGEQPQHF
TRBV5-8	TRBJ1-1	CASSPMRVNTEAFF
TRBV4-1	TRBJ1-4	CASSPAALNEKLFF
TRBV5-6	TRBJ1-2	CASKRQGPGYTF
TRBV6-5	TRBJ2-7	CASSYSSGLATEQYF
TRBV2	TRBJ1-4	CASTSQGGREKLFF
TRBV5-1	TRBJ1-2	CASSGGTGGSSYGYTF
TRBV7-2	TRBJ2-5	CASSQLGSQETQYF
TRBV28	TRBJ1-1	CASSLPPWPRTSGEAFF
TRBV9	TRBJ2-2	CASTSRGGNTGELFF
TRBV6-5	TRBJ1-5	CASRTRDSQPQHF
TRBV7-2	TRBJ1-2	CASSPRDGHGYTF
TRBV6-5	TRBJ2-3	CASSYSESTDTQYF
TRBV28	TRBJ2-7	CASSSPGTGRAYEQYF
TRBV2	TRBJ2-7	CASKGQGSSYEQYF
TRBV7-9	TRBJ1-1	CASSTGTGPTEAFF
TRBV7-9	TRBJ2-2	CASSLLASGELFF
TRBV3-1/TRBV3-2	TRBJ2-7	CASSQTSGEHEQYF
TRBV19	TRBJ1-2	CASSTGTGRDNYGYTF
TRBV19	TRBJ1-1	CASSIGAANTEAFF
TRBV25-1	TRBJ1-4	CASSPRVRGNEKLFF
TRBV4-3	TRBJ2-3	CASSQDAGLGADTQYF
TRBV7-2	TRBJ1-6	CASSPNIRGPSSPLHF